Below, 8 T cell receptor beta chains from the same sample are listed, as sequenced in a study of shared clonotypes between healthy human individuals. TCRdb keeps only in-frame clones here, not all; method: immunoSEQ multiplex PCR. The table shows over a million clones, with about 84% occurring only once. Sequencing was done on a sample of memory CD4+ T cells from PBMCs. Indicated subset: CD45RA-negative fraction. These receptors all stem from a man aged 18 to 35 in good health. Some clones in this sample may be carry-over from other donors' samples.

The V gene is TRBV7-2, the J gene TRBJ1-5, with D perhaps TRBD1 (5 bases). The CDR3 is made up of 14 amino acids. Germline V CDR1 and CDR2: SGHTA, FQGNSA. Trimming took 6 bases from V and 2 from J, leaving 11 bases between them. The CDR3 nucleotides are TGTGCCAGCAGGGCCCCGGGGGGCAATCAGCCCCAGCATTTT. Residues: CASRAPGGNQPQHF.

The V gene is TRBV5-6, the J gene TRBJ1-1; 8 bases match TRBD1. Germline V lookup: CDR1 SGHDT, CDR2 YYEEEE. CDR3 length equals 15 residues. The J segment lost 0 bases and the V segment lost 4 bases, leaving 5 bases of the junction unmatched. In nucleotides, the CDR3 is TGTGCCAGCAGCACTGGGACAGGAATGAACACTGAAGCTTTCTTT. This codes for CASSTGTGMNTEAFF.

The V gene is TRBV10-3, the J gene TRBJ2-2, with D maybe TRBD2 (5 bases). The CDR3 has 15 amino acids. Trimming shortened V by 0 bases and J by 6 bases, and 11 bases separated the two germline ends. Germline V gene data show CDR1 as ENHRY and CDR2 as SYGVKD. CDR3 amino acids: CAISESSGLPGELFF. For the CDR3, the DNA is TGTGCCATCAGTGAGTCCTCCGGACTTCCCGGGGAGCTGTTTTTT.

This chain joins TRBV7-2 and TRBJ2-2; D gene ambiguous. V was clipped by 2 bases and J by 0 bases, with 10 bases between them. Looked up from germline, CDR1 is SGHTA and CDR2 is FQGNSA. The length of the CDR3 is 16 residues. CDR3 nucleotide sequence: TGTGCCAGCAGCTTATTTGGCGGATCGAACACCGGGGAGCTGTTTTTT. Translating gives CASSLFGGSNTGELFF.

The chain joins TRBV5-4 to TRBJ2-7, with D tentatively TRBD1 (6 bases). V was trimmed by 0 bases and J by 2 bases, leaving 18 bases between them. The CDR3 is 17 amino acids. Germline CDR1 and CDR2: SGHNT and YYREEE (reference sequence). The CDR3 sequence is CASSLGIGQSLTYEQYF. The CDR3 DNA reads as TGTGCCAGCAGCTTGGGAATCGGACAGTCCCTGACCTACGAGCAGTACTTC.

This clone was seen a handful of times. The chain employs TRBV7-2 and TRBJ1-2; D may be TRBD1 (5 bases). This CDR3 is built from 11 residues. Germline V gives CDR1 SGHTA, CDR2 FQGNSA. V shed 2 bases and J shed 11 bases, with 9 bases lying between them. The CDR3 DNA follows: TGTGCCAGCAGCTTAAGGGGAGGGTACACCTTC. It specifies CASSLRGGYTF.

The CDR3, as DNA: TGTGCCAGCTCTCCCGGGAGAACCGGGGAGCTGTTTTTT. Translated, it gives CASSPGRTGELFF. The gene calls are TRBV13 and TRBJ2-2; D possibly corresponds to TRBD2 (6 bases). Germline CDR1 PRHDT, CDR2 FYEKMQ (reference sequence). This CDR3 spans 13 amino acids. V was pared by 8 bases and J by 5 bases, with 12 bases between.

The rearrangement joins TRBV6-1 to TRBJ2-7; a possible D gene is TRBD1 (5 bases). CDR1 is MNHNS and CDR2 is SASEGT in the germline V gene. Trimming took 7 bases from V and 2 from J, leaving 15 bases between them. This CDR3 has 14 residues. The CDR3 DNA reads as TGTGCCAGCACCCCAAGGTCAGGGACCTACGAGCAGTACTTC. It specifies CASTPRSGTYEQYF.